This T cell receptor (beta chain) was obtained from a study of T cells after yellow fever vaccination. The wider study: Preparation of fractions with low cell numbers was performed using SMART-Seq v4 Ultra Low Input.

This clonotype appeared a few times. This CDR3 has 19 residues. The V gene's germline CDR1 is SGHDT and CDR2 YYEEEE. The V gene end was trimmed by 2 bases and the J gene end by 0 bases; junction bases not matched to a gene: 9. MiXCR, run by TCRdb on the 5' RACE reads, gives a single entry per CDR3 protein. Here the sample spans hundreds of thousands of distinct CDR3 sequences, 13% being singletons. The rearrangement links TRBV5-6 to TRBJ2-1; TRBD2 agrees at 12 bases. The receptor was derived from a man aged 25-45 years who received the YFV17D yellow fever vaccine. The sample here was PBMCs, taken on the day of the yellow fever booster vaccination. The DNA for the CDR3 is TGTGCCAGCAGCTTTCGGGCTAGCGGGAGGGGTACCTCCTACAATGAGCAGTTCTTC. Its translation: CASSFRASGRGTSYNEQFF. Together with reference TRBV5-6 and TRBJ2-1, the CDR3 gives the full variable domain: DAGVTQSPTHLIKTRGQQVTLRCSPKSGHDTVSWYQQALGQGPQFIFQYYEEEERQRGNFPDRFSGHQFPNYSSELNVNALLLGDSALYLCASSFRASGRGTSYNEQFFGPGTRLTVL.